Given below is one T cell receptor beta chain in context. This record belongs to a study of blood T cell repertoires in COVID-19. Study in general: Samples of COVID-19 (acute and convalescent) were obtained from the United States, Italy and Spain.

J gave up 7 bases and V 6 bases, and 8 bases lay outside the gene matches. The CDR3 length is 13 residues. Libraries were prepared by immunoSEQ multiplex PCR; TCRdb keeps only in-frame clonotypes and omits some of them. The data contain 30,000 to 40,000 clones, roughly 91% of them singletons. The chain uses TRBV12-3 or TRBV12-4 and TRBJ1-2, with 7 bases identical to TRBD1. This clonotype originated in a man between 60 and 70 years old with active COVID-19. The sample consisted of peripheral blood. This chain's CDR3 is CASRWTGTPGYTF. As DNA, the CDR3 is TGTGCCAGCAGGTGGACAGGTACCCCTGGCTACACCTTC.